A single sample gave rise to the 4 T cell receptor beta chains below, sequenced in a study of T cell responses to AZD1222 COVID-19 vaccine. Produced via immunoSEQ multiplex PCR; TCRdb's table is partial and in-frame only. The sample records 130,000 to 150,000 clones, 80% to 90% being singletons. The sequencing used peripheral blood, collected on day 0 of AZD1222 vaccination. Every receptor here comes from an adult in good health.

V is TRBV5-1 and J is TRBJ1-5; D gene unclear. The CDR3 sequence is 14 residues long. V lost 1 base, J lost 6 bases, and 11 bases lay in between. Germline V gene sequence: CDR1 SGHRS, CDR2 YFSETQ. CDR3 protein: CASSLNTGGQPQHF. The CDR3 bases are TGCGCCAGCAGCTTGAATACTGGTGGTCAGCCCCAGCATTTT. The variable domain in full, with the rest retrieved from reference TRBV5-1 and TRBJ1-5, is KAGVTQTPRYLIKTRGQQVTLSCSPISGHRSVSWYQQTPGQGLQFLFEYFSETQRNKGNFPGRFSGRQFSNSRSEMNVSTLELGDSALYLCASSLNTGGQPQHFGDGTRLSIL.

This sequence joins TRBV5-1 and TRBJ2-7, with a possible D match to TRBD2 (6 bases). The germline V gene encodes CDR1 SGHRS and CDR2 YFSETQ. The CDR3 totals 17 residues. V was trimmed by 4 bases and J by 3 bases, leaving 23 bases between them. CDR3 protein: CASSPFSILRTNYEQYF. The CDR3 nucleotides read TGCGCCAGCAGCCCTTTTTCAATTCTTCGGACTAACTACGAGCAGTACTTC.

This clone was observed a single time. The CDR3: CASSPGQGVIHEQYF. CDR3 sequence (DNA): TGTGCCAGCAGTCCCGGACAGGGGGTTATCCACGAGCAGTACTTC. The gene calls are TRBV28 and TRBJ2-7, with 10 bases lining up with TRBD1. Germline assignment: CDR1 MDHEN and CDR2 SYDVKM. This CDR3 spans 15 amino acids. V shed 5 bases and J 5 bases; nucleotides not matched to a gene: 9.

V is TRBV19 and J is TRBJ2-1; 9 bases map to TRBD1. The germline V gene has CDR1 LNHDA and CDR2 SQIVND (reference sequence). V dropped 2 bases and J dropped 7; count of bases not matched to a gene: 6. This CDR3 comprises 15 residues. CDR3 DNA: TGTGCCAGTAGTATATGGGGACAGGGTAGTAATGAGCAGTTCTTC. Its protein product is CASSIWGQGSNEQFF.